What follows are 25 T cell receptor beta chains derived from one specimen sequenced in a study of blood T cell repertoires in COVID-19. The protocol was immunoSEQ multiplex PCR, while the TCRdb copy is restricted to in-frame clones and leaves out a portion. The data show approximately 150,000 clones, 82% seen once. What was sequenced was PBMCs or T cells enriched from blood (not recorded which). These receptors all stem from a man in his sixties who had recovered from COVID-19.

The chain is built from TRBV5-6 and TRBJ2-7; 12 bases match TRBD2. V dropped 3 bases and J dropped 3; count of bases not matched to a gene: 7. The CDR3 spans 16 residues. Germline values: CDR1 SGHDT, CDR2 YYEEEE. CDR3 DNA sequence: TGTGCCAGCAGCTCATCCCTAGCGGGAGGGCTCTACGAGCAGTACTTC. Residues: CASSSSLAGGLYEQYF.

This clone is a singleton in its sample. The V and J genes are TRBV10-3 and TRBJ2-2; TRBD2 agrees at 7 bases. Losses at the gene ends were 0 bases for V and 4 bases for J; bases not matched to a gene: 11. Germline lookup yields CDR1 ENHRY and CDR2 SYGVKD. The CDR3 length is 18 residues. The CDR3 spells CAISESTPRASGTGELFF. As DNA, the CDR3 is TGTGCCATCAGTGAGTCGACCCCTCGTGCTAGCGGCACCGGGGAGCTGTTTTTT.

The V and J genes are TRBV5-5 and TRBJ2-1; 15 bases line up with TRBD2. V dropped 4 bases and J dropped 6; count of bases not matched to a gene: 2. This CDR3 comprises 15 residues. Per the germline V gene, CDR1 is SGHKS and CDR2 is YYEKEE (reference sequence). This CDR3 is CASSGLAGGVNEQFF. For the CDR3, the DNA is TGTGCCAGCAGCGGACTAGCGGGGGGGGTCAATGAGCAGTTCTTC.

Comment on this clone: At one end the junction does not follow the germline gene, possibly because of a read error. This chain connects TRBV28 to TRBJ1-1; tentatively, D is TRBD1 (5 bases). The germline gives CDR1 MDHEN, CDR2 SYDVKM. The CDR3 loop spans 13 amino acids. CDR3 DNA sequence: TGTGCCAGCAGTTTTGGGGCGAACGCTGAAGCTTTCTTT. It yields the protein CASSFGANAEAFF.

V and J are TRBV7-3 and TRBJ2-3; perhaps TRBD2 as D (6 bases). This CDR3 is built from 13 residues. The germline V gene encodes CDR1 SGHTA and CDR2 FQGTGA. Trimming removed 0 bases at V and 11 bases at J, with 12 bases between. The CDR3 spells CASSLTLGTQQYF. The CDR3 DNA is TGTGCCAGCAGCTTAACGTTGGGGACTCAGCAGTATTTT.

Worth noting for this clone: A read error may account for a junction end that differs from germline. V gene TRBV7-9 combines with J gene TRBJ2-7, with D uncertain. The length of the CDR3 is 14 residues. Germline CDR1 and CDR2: SEHNR and FQNEAQ (reference sequence). DNA of the CDR3: TGTGCCAGTAGCTTTCCGCCCGGAGCCTACGAGCAGTACTTC. This sequence encodes CASSFPPGAYEQYF. Variable domain in full (rest from reference TRBV7-9 and TRBJ2-7): DTGVSQNPRHKITKRGQNVTFRCDPISEHNRLYWYRQTLGQGPEFLTYFQNEAQLEKSRLLSDRFSAERPKGSFSTLEIQRTEQGDSAMYLCASSFPPGAYEQYFGPGTRLTVT.

The chain employs TRBV3-1 (or the pseudogene TRBV3-2) and TRBJ1-2; D gene uncertain. V gave up 0 bases and J gave up 8 bases, with 13 bases separating them. Per germline, CDR1 LGHDT and CDR2 YNNKEL (reference sequence). The CDR3 has 14 amino acids. CDR3 sequence reads: CASSQDSWIGGYTF. The CDR3 DNA sequence: TGTGCCAGCAGCCAAGACTCCTGGATCGGGGGCTACACCTTC.

The chain couples TRBV4-2 to TRBJ1-2, with no clear D. Germline lookup yields CDR1 LGHNA and CDR2 YNFKEQ. Trimming stripped 5 bases from V and 5 bases from J, with 12 bases between. This CDR3 spans 13 amino acids. The DNA for the CDR3 is TGTGCCAGCAGCAGCGATCCAGATTATGGCTACACCTTC. This gives the protein CASSSDPDYGYTF.

The chain is built from TRBV5-1 and TRBJ2-1; 7 bases align to TRBD2. CDR1 is SGHRS and CDR2 is YFSETQ in the germline V gene. The CDR3 spans 15 residues. V gave up 5 bases and J gave up 9 bases; unmatched junction bases: 14. CDR3 DNA: TGCGCCAGCAGTGAGTCGGGGGGTCTCCCGGGTGAGCAGTTCTTC. The encoded protein is CASSESGGLPGEQFF.

CDR3 amino acids: CASTQGVGSNQPQHF. CDR3 nucleotide sequence: TGTGCCAGCACGCAAGGGGTTGGCAGCAATCAGCCCCAGCATTTT. The chain carries TRBV9 and TRBJ1-5, with a possible D match to TRBD1 (5 bases). The CDR3 runs 15 residues. Trimming took off 6 bases at V and 1 base at J, with 14 bases between the two ends. CDR1 and CDR2 (germline): SGDLS, YYNGEE.

The V and J genes are TRBV25-1 and TRBJ2-5; 9 positions match TRBD2. V dropped 5 bases and J dropped 5; count of bases not matched to a gene: 6. In germline, CDR1 is MGHDK, CDR2 SYGVNS. The CDR3 totals 14 residues. The CDR3 coding sequence is TGTGCCAGCAGTCCACGGACTAGCGTGGAGACCCAGTACTTC. Amino acid sequence: CASSPRTSVETQYF.

The chain links TRBV28 to TRBJ2-5; the match to TRBD2 covers 11 bases. Germline lookup yields CDR1 MDHEN and CDR2 SYDVKM. J was trimmed by 2 bases and V by 6 bases; bases with no gene match: 5. The CDR3 extends over 15 amino acids. The CDR3 DNA sequence: TGTGCCAGCAGCTCCGGGACTAGCGGTCAAGAGACCCAGTACTTC. Its translation: CASSSGTSGQETQYF.

V gene TRBV7-3 combines with J gene TRBJ2-7, with TRBD2 identical over 13 bases. V lost 5 bases and J lost 3; bases outside the gene matches: 1. Germline CDR1 and CDR2: SGHTA and FQGTGA. The CDR3 loop spans 14 amino acids. CDR3 coding DNA: TGTGCCAGCAGCCGACTAGCGGGAGGCTACGAGCAGTACTTC. Translating gives CASSRLAGGYEQYF.

The CDR3 DNA reads as TGTGCCAGCAGCTCACAGGGAGCCCGCAATCAGCCCCAGCATTTT. It specifies CASSSQGARNQPQHF. J is TRBJ1-5 and V is TRBV7-2, with a tentative D call TRBD1 (6 bases). Trimming left V 4 bases short and J 2 bases short, with 12 bases between. This CDR3 is built from 15 residues. From germline, CDR1 is SGHTA and CDR2 FQGNSA.

Details on this clone: Germline is not matched at one junction end, which may reflect a read error. CDR3 nucleotides: TGTGCCAGCAGTGGAGAGGACAGGGAGTGCGTTTTT. Encoded protein: CASSGEDRECVF. V gene TRBV27 combines with J gene TRBJ1-5; 8 positions agree with TRBD1. The germline V gene has CDR1 MNHEY and CDR2 SMNVEV (reference sequence). CDR3 length equals 12 residues.

The CDR3 bases are TGTGCCAGCAGCTTGGGACTAGCGGGGGGGCACAGCTCCTACAATGAGCAGTTCTTC. This translates into CASSLGLAGGHSSYNEQFF. The chain combines TRBV5-8 with TRBJ2-1, with TRBD2 matching 14 bases. Germline CDR1 and CDR2: SGHTS and YDEGEE. The length of the CDR3 is 19 residues. Trimming at V came to 0 bases and at J to 0 bases, leaving 5 bases not matched to a gene.

The chain is built from TRBV5-1 and TRBJ1-2; D might be TRBD1 (6 bases). Trimming took 4 bases from V and 7 from J, leaving 20 bases between them. The CDR3 contains 15 residues. CDR1 and CDR2 from the germline V gene are SGHRS and YFSETQ. CDR3 residues: CASSDRDTYPTGYTF. The CDR3 bases are TGCGCCAGCAGCGACCGGGACACCTACCCTACTGGCTACACCTTC. Full variable domain (remainder filled in from reference TRBV5-1 and TRBJ1-2): KAGVTQTPRYLIKTRGQQVTLSCSPISGHRSVSWYQQTPGQGLQFLFEYFSETQRNKGNFPGRFSGRQFSNSRSEMNVSTLELGDSALYLCASSDRDTYPTGYTFGSGTRLTVV.

The rearrangement joins TRBV19 to TRBJ2-1; the D gene is possibly TRBD1 (5 bases). The CDR3 consists of 15 residues. Germline V CDR1 and CDR2: LNHDA, SQIVND (reference sequence). V lost 7 bases to trimming and J lost 4 bases, with 17 bases between them. The CDR3 protein is CASTTGASLYNEQFF. The DNA for the CDR3 is TGTGCCAGTACTACTGGGGCTTCCCTTTACAATGAGCAGTTCTTC.

J is TRBJ2-2 and V is TRBV7-2, with TRBD1 as a possible D gene (6 bases). The CDR3 loop spans 15 amino acids. Trimming pared 2 bases from V and 3 bases from J, leaving 10 bases between. Germline lookup yields CDR1 SGHTA and CDR2 FQGNSA. As DNA, the CDR3 is TGTGCCAGCAGCTTACAACAGGGAGACACCGGGGAGCTGTTTTTT. The encoded protein is CASSLQQGDTGELFF. The whole variable domain, remainder taken from reference TRBV7-2 and TRBJ2-2, is GAGVSQSPSNKVTEKGKDVELRCDPISGHTALYWYRQSLGQGLEFLIYFQGNSAPDKSGLPSDRFSAERTGGSVSTLTIQRTQQEDSAVYLCASSLQQGDTGELFFGEGSRLTVL.

The chain is built from TRBV18 and TRBJ1-5; no clear D. Germline V gene data show CDR1 as KGHSH and CDR2 as LQKENI. The CDR3 totals 14 residues. Between the trimmed V and J ends, which lost 6 bases and 4 bases, there was a span of 13 bases. CDR3 nucleotides: TGTGCCAGCTCCCTCGGGATTTTAAATCAGCCCCAGCATTTT. This sequence encodes CASSLGILNQPQHF.

Here the CDR3 DNA reads TGTGCCAGCAGTGTAGCGGCCCTGAACACCGGGGAGCTGTTTTTT. Protein: CASSVAALNTGELFF. The chain uses TRBV2 and TRBJ2-2; weak D call: TRBD2 (6 bases). CDR1 is SNHLY and CDR2 is FYNNEI in the germline V gene. Trimming took 4 bases from V and 1 from J, leaving 10 bases between them. CDR3 length: 15 residues.

This clone appeared once. The gene calls are TRBV25-1 and TRBJ1-1; D perhaps matches TRBD1 (6 bases). CDR3 length: 13 amino acids. With 5 bases removed from V and 8 bases from J, the gap between germline ends came to 15 bases. CDR1 MGHDK and CDR2 SYGVNS come from the germline V gene. CDR3: CASSRGGAGEAFF. CDR3 DNA sequence: TGTGCCAGCAGTCGGGGGGGGGCGGGGGAAGCTTTCTTT.

V and J are TRBV7-2 and TRBJ2-1; 9 positions agree with TRBD2. This CDR3 has 15 residues. Germline V gene data show CDR1 as SGHTA and CDR2 as FQGNSA. V lost 2 bases and J lost 8; bases outside the gene matches: 7. This CDR3 reads CASSLLAGRGDEQFF. The CDR3 region has the DNA TGTGCCAGCAGCTTACTAGCGGGACGAGGGGATGAGCAGTTCTTC. Supplemented by reference TRBV7-2 and TRBJ2-1, the full variable domain reads GAGVSQSPSNKVTEKGKDVELRCDPISGHTALYWYRQSLGQGLEFLIYFQGNSAPDKSGLPSDRFSAERTGGSVSTLTIQRTQQEDSAVYLCASSLLAGRGDEQFFGPGTRLTVL.

The chain is built from TRBV23-1 and TRBJ2-3; TRBD2 might be the D (5 bases). TRBV23-1 is known as an ORF, though its function is uncertain. This CDR3 contains 19 residues. The V end lost 0 bases, the J end lost 1 base, and 20 bases lay between the germline ends. CDR3 residues: CASSQSLAGVKDGTDTQYF. DNA of the CDR3: TGCGCCAGCAGTCAATCTCTTGCCGGGGTCAAGGACGGCACAGATACGCAGTATTTT.

The chain is built from TRBV11-2 and TRBJ2-7; TRBD1 matches 8 bases. The CDR3 consists of 14 residues. The germline V gene encodes CDR1 SGHAT and CDR2 FQNNGV. With V trimmed by 4 bases and J by 2 bases, 4 bases remained unmatched. The CDR3 sequence: CASSWTGRPYEQYF. The CDR3 DNA reads TGTGCCAGCAGCTGGACAGGGAGACCCTACGAGCAGTACTTC.